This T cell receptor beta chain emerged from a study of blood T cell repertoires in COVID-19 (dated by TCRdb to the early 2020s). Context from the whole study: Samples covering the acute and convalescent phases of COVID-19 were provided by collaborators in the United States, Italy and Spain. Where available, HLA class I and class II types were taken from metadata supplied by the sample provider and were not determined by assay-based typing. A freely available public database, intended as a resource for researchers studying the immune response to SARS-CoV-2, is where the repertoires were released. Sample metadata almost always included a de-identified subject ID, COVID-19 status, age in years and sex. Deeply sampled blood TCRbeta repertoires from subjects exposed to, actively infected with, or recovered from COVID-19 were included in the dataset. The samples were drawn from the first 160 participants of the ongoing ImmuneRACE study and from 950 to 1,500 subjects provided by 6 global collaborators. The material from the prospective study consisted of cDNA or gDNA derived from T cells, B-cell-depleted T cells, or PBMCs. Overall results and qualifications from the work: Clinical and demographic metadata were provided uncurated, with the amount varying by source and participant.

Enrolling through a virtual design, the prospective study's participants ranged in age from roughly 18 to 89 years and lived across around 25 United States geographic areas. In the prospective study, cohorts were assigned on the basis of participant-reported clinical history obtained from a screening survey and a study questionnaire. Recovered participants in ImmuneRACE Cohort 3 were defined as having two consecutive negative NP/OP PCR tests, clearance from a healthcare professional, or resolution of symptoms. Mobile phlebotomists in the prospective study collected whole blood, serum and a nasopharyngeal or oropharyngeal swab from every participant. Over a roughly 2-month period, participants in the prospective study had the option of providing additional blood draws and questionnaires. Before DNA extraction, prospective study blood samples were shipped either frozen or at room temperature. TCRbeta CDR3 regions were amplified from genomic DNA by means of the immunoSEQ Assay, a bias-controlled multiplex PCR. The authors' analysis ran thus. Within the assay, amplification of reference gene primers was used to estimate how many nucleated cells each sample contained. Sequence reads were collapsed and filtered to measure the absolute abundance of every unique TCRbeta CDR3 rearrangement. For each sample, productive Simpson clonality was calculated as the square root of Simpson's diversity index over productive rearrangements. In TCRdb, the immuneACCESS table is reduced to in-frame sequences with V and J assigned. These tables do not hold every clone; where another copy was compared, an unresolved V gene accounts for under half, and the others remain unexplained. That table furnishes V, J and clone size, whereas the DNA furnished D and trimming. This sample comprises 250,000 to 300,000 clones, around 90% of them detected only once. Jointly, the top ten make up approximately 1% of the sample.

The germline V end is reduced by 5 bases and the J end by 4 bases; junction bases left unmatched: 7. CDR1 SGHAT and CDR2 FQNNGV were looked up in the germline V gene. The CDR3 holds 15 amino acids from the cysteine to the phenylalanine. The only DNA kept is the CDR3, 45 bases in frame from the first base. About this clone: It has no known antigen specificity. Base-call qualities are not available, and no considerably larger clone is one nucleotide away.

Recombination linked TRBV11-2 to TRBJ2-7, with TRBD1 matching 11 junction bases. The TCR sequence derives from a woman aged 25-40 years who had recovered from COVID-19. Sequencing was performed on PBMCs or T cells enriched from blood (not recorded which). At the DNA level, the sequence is TGTGCCAGCAGCCCGGGACAGGGGGTGTGGTACGAGCAGTACTTC. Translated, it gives CASSPGQGVWYEQYF.